Listed here is a single TCR beta chain. Other DNA sequences of this sample code for an identical CDR3. The data belong to a study of blood T cell repertoires in COVID-19. In the study overall: Samples taken during acute and convalescent COVID-19 were collected in the United States, Italy and Spain. PBMCs, B-cell-depleted T cells, or T cells provided the cDNA or gDNA that made up the material.

Here immunoSEQ multiplex PCR was the method, and the copy in TCRdb shows in-frame clones only, minus some. The sample lists tens of thousands of clones; roughly four fifths were seen once. This clonotype originated in a human donor in a cohort sampled during active COVID-19. What was sequenced was peripheral blood.

The CDR3 here is CASSQDRDTQYF. Here the CDR3 DNA reads TGTGCCAGCAGCCAAGACAGAGATACGCAGTATTTT. The rearrangement uses TRBV4-2 and TRBJ2-3, with D hard to call. In germline, CDR1 is LGHNA, CDR2 YNFKEQ. The V end was cut by 0 bases, the J end by 5 bases, with 3 bases between. The CDR3 runs 12 residues.